The 15 T cell receptor beta chains below were found in one sample sequenced in a study of blood T cell repertoires in COVID-19. Here immunoSEQ multiplex PCR was the method, and the copy in TCRdb shows in-frame clones only, minus some. The sample holds approximately 210,000 clones, about 91% seen once. The sample comprised peripheral blood. These receptors all come from a man between 25 and 39 years old with acute or convalescent COVID-19.

The chain joins TRBV7-8 to TRBJ2-7; TRBD2 agrees at 7 bases. Germline V gene sequence: CDR1 SGHVS, CDR2 FQNEAQ. With 4 bases clipped from V and 3 bases from J, the junction kept 9 bases outside the gene matches. The CDR3 is 15 amino acids. CDR3 DNA sequence: TGTGCCAGCAGCTCCACTCTAACGGGGGGCTACGAGCAGTACTTC. Translating it yields CASSSTLTGGYEQYF.

The rearrangement uses TRBV6-6 and TRBJ1-6, with D unclear. Trimming stripped 0 bases from V and 14 bases from J, with 14 bases between. The CDR3 is made up of 14 amino acids. Germline CDR1 and CDR2: MNHNY and SVGAGI (reference sequence). The DNA of the CDR3 is TGTGCCAGCAGTTACTCTCGGACCACGGAGGCCCTCCACTTT. Amino acids: CASSYSRTTEALHF.

CDR3 protein: CASSEVGGQGASSTDTQYF. The CDR3 DNA follows: TGTGCCAGCAGTGAAGTTGGAGGACAGGGGGCGTCTAGCACAGATACGCAGTATTTT. The V call is TRBV2, the J call TRBJ2-3; 11 nucleotides line up with TRBD1. V lost 1 base to trimming and J lost 0 bases; unmatched junction nucleotides: 9. This CDR3 comprises 19 residues. The germline V gene has CDR1 SNHLY and CDR2 FYNNEI. The variable domain in full, with the rest retrieved from reference TRBV2 and TRBJ2-3, is EPEVTQTPSHQVTQMGQEVILRCVPISNHLYFYWYRQILGQKVEFLVSFYNNEISEKSEIFDDQFSVERPDGSNFTLKIRSTKLEDSAMYFCASSEVGGQGASSTDTQYFGPGTRLTVL.

Written as DNA, the CDR3 is TGTGCCAGCAGCTTAGTTTCTGAGCGGCCCCAGGGGGATACGCAGTATTTT. Residues: CASSLVSERPQGDTQYF. J is TRBJ2-3 and V is TRBV7-6, with a tentative D call TRBD1 (6 bases). The CDR3 is made up of 17 amino acids. Germline V gives CDR1 SGHVS, CDR2 FNYEAQ. Trimming cost V 1 base and J 6 bases, with 20 bases left between them.

The chain links TRBV28 to TRBJ1-2, with 7 bases lining up with TRBD1. Per the germline V gene, CDR1 is MDHEN and CDR2 is SYDVKM. The CDR3 is 13 amino acids. With 6 bases clipped from V and 4 bases from J, the junction kept 5 bases outside the gene matches. Written as DNA, the CDR3 is TGTGCCAGCAGGACAGGGAATATCTATGGCTACACCTTC. Its protein is CASRTGNIYGYTF.

This CDR3 reads CASSQDRRMTSGNYNEQFF. CDR3 sequence (DNA): TGTGCCAGCAGCCAAGACCGACGTATGACTAGCGGCAATTACAATGAGCAGTTCTTC. This rearrangement joins TRBV14 to TRBJ2-1; TRBD2 agrees at 9 bases. V was pared by 0 bases and J by 4 bases, with 13 bases of the junction left unmatched. The CDR3 extends over 19 amino acids. Germline V CDR1 and CDR2: SGHDN, FVKESK.

V usage is TRBV18 and J usage is TRBJ2-1, with D perhaps TRBD2 (6 bases). The CDR3 totals 14 residues. Germline assignment: CDR1 KGHSH and CDR2 LQKENI. V lost 4 bases and J lost 13, with 20 bases in between. The CDR3 spells CASSQGLSGAFQFF. CDR3 nucleotides: TGTGCCAGCTCACAGGGGCTTAGCGGCGCCTTTCAGTTCTTC.

This sequence joins TRBV7-9 and TRBJ2-7; D might be TRBD1 (7 bases). The CDR3 is 14 residues long. With 2 bases removed from V and 4 bases from J, the gap between germline ends came to 12 bases. The germline CDR1 and CDR2 sequences are SEHNR and FQNEAQ (reference sequence). CDR3 amino acids: CASSLKAGGYEQYF. In nucleotides, the CDR3 is TGTGCCAGCAGCTTAAAGGCAGGGGGGTACGAGCAGTACTTC.

This chain joins TRBV28 and TRBJ1-3; no firm D call. Germline CDR1 reads MDHEN; CDR2 reads SYDVKM. V was shortened by 5 bases and J by 2 bases, with 10 bases between the two germline ends. There are 14 residues in the CDR3. The CDR3 spells CASSPLAPGNTIYF. CDR3 in DNA: TGTGCCAGCAGTCCTTTGGCTCCTGGAAACACCATATATTTT. Full variable domain (outside the CDR3, taken from reference TRBV28 and TRBJ1-3): DVKVTQSSRYLVKRTGEKVFLECVQDMDHENMFWYRQDPGLGLRLIYFSYDVKMKEKGDIPEGYSVSREKKERFSLILESASTNQTSMYLCASSPLAPGNTIYFGEGSWLTVV.

The chain uses TRBV9 and TRBJ2-7; 8 nucleotides align to TRBD2. Germline V gives CDR1 SGDLS, CDR2 YYNGEE. The CDR3 runs to 16 residues. V lost 3 bases to trimming and J lost 2 bases; unmatched junction nucleotides: 10. DNA for the CDR3: TGTGCCAGCAGCGCGGGGTGGGGGACTAGTGCCTACGAGCAGTACTTC. The encoded protein is CASSAGWGTSAYEQYF.

This chain links TRBV9 with TRBJ2-3; 11 bases match TRBD2. This CDR3 has 15 residues. With 3 bases clipped from V and 0 bases from J, the junction kept 0 bases outside the gene matches. CDR1 is SGDLS and CDR2 is YYNGEE in the germline V gene. This chain's CDR3 is CASSGTSGSTDTQYF. The CDR3, as DNA: TGTGCCAGCAGCGGGACTAGCGGGAGCACAGATACGCAGTATTTT.

This chain joins TRBV7-2 and TRBJ2-7, with 7 bases aligning to TRBD2. Germline lookup yields CDR1 SGHTA and CDR2 FQGNSA. The V segment lost 2 bases and the J segment 5 bases; nucleotides outside the gene matches: 15. The CDR3 is made up of 17 amino acids. The CDR3 region has the DNA TGTGCCAGCAGCTTACGGGGTGCTCGTACTAGCGAAAACGAGCAGTACTTC. It codes for CASSLRGARTSENEQYF.

The CDR3 reads CASRKGLAGKETQYF. Written as DNA, the CDR3 is TGTGCCAGTAGGAAAGGACTAGCGGGCAAAGAGACCCAGTACTTC. This chain connects TRBV19 to TRBJ2-5, with 11 bases lining up with TRBD2. The germline V gene encodes CDR1 LNHDA and CDR2 SQIVND (reference sequence). This CDR3 spans 15 amino acids. V gave up 6 bases and J gave up 3 bases; unmatched junction bases: 6. The whole variable domain, filled in from reference TRBV19 and TRBJ2-5, reads DGGITQSPKYLFRKEGQNVTLSCEQNLNHDAMYWYRQDPGQGLRLIYYSQIVNDFQKGDIAEGYSVSREKKESFPLTVTSAQKNPTAFYLCASRKGLAGKETQYFGPGTRLLVL.

This chain connects TRBV6-5 to TRBJ2-2, with TRBD1 matching over 8 bases. The CDR3 is 16 amino acids. Germline loops: CDR1 MNHEY, CDR2 SVGAGI. Trimming took 2 bases from V and 5 from J; bases not matched to a gene: 7. In DNA, the CDR3 is TGTGCCAGCAGTTACGCCGGACAGGGCTGGACCGGGGAGCTGTTTTTT. Translation: CASSYAGQGWTGELFF.

This clone was counted a single time. This chain links TRBV2 with TRBJ2-1, with TRBD2 identical over 7 bases. The CDR3 covers 17 residues. Germline trimming cut 10 bases from V and 1 base from J; bases unmatched to any gene: 16. The V gene's germline CDR1 is SNHLY and CDR2 FYNNEI. CDR3 protein: CATPVLGGRSSYNEQFF. For the CDR3, the DNA is TGTGCCACGCCTGTTTTGGGCGGGAGATCGTCCTACAATGAGCAGTTCTTC.